Listed here are 27 T cell receptor beta chains from one sample, sequenced in a study of HIV-infected patients and healthy controls. TCRdb re-called the 5' RACE reads through MiXCR, storing one row per CDR3 protein. This table holds some 67,000 distinct CDR3 sequences, about 16% found once. The specimen was CD4+ T cells from blood. These receptors all stem from a human donor in good health.

This chain connects TRBV19 to TRBJ1-2; possible D gene TRBD1, 6 bases. Trimming shortened V by 4 bases and J by 2 bases, and 14 bases separated the two germline ends. The CDR3 runs 15 residues. Looked up from germline, CDR1 is LNHDA and CDR2 is SQIVND (reference sequence). The CDR3 sequence: CASSRAGEVNYGYTF. CDR3 bases: TGTGCCAGTAGTAGGGCAGGGGAAGTGAACTATGGCTACACCTTC.

This sequence joins TRBV24-1 and TRBJ2-2; 7 nucleotides align to TRBD1. Per germline, CDR1 KGHDR and CDR2 SFDVKD. The CDR3 extends over 14 amino acids. J gave up 3 bases and V 5 bases, and 2 bases lay outside the gene matches. The CDR3, as DNA: TGTGCCACCAGTGGACAGGGATACACCGGGGAGCTGTTTTTT. Translation: CATSGQGYTGELFF.

This clonotype was seen more than once but under ten times. This rearrangement joins TRBV3-1 to TRBJ2-7; D possibly corresponds to TRBD1 (5 bases). This CDR3 spans 12 amino acids. Trimming removed 2 bases at V and 5 bases at J, with 7 bases between. The germline CDR1 and CDR2 sequences are LGHDT and YNNKEL (reference sequence). CDR3 sequence reads: CASSQRGHEQYF. In nucleotides, the CDR3 is TGTGCCAGCAGCCAAAGGGGCCACGAGCAGTACTTC.

CDR3 amino acids: CASSLTGSRLPYEQYF. The CDR3, as DNA: TGCGCCAGCAGCTTGACGGGGAGTAGGCTTCCGTACGAGCAGTACTTC. V and J are TRBV5-1 and TRBJ2-7; D is possibly TRBD2 (5 bases). The CDR3 is 16 residues long. The germline V gene has CDR1 SGHRS and CDR2 YFSETQ. V was clipped by 1 base and J by 4 bases, with 18 bases between them.

This clonotype was counted between two and nine times. This chain connects TRBV10-3 to TRBJ1-5; D is uncertain. Trimming left V 5 bases short and J 0 bases short, with 14 bases between. The CDR3 covers 16 residues. The germline gives CDR1 ENHRY, CDR2 SYGVKD. The CDR3 region has the DNA TGTGCCATCAGTACGTCTCCGGACCCTAGCAATCAGCCCCAGCATTTT. Amino acids: CAISTSPDPSNQPQHF.

This clonotype was observed many times. The rearrangement joins TRBV30 to TRBJ2-2; 7 nucleotides line up with TRBD2. The CDR3 contains 13 residues. Losses at the gene ends were 3 bases for V and 5 bases for J; bases not matched to a gene: 3. The germline gives CDR1 GTSNPN, CDR2 SVGIG (reference sequence). The CDR3 here is CAWRGGWTGELFF. The DNA for the CDR3 is TGTGCCTGGAGGGGAGGGTGGACCGGGGAGCTGTTTTTT. Full variable domain (missing parts from reference TRBV30 and TRBJ2-2): SQTIHQWPATLVQPVGSPLSLECTVEGTSNPNLYWYRQAAGRGLQLLFYSVGIGQISSEVPQNLSASRPQDRQFILSSKKLLLSDSGFYLCAWRGGWTGELFFGEGSRLTVL.

The V call is TRBV18, the J call TRBJ2-1; 8 bases align to TRBD2. The CDR3 has 16 amino acids. CDR1 KGHSH and CDR2 LQKENI come from the germline V gene. V lost 6 bases to trimming and J lost 4 bases; unmatched junction nucleotides: 11. This chain's CDR3 is CASSAAGAGLYNEQFF. CDR3 coding DNA: TGTGCCAGCTCTGCAGCGGGAGCAGGATTGTACAATGAGCAGTTCTTC.

In this sample, this clonotype turned up many times. A junction boundary mismatches the germline segment, possibly from a read error. The rearrangement links TRBV11-2 to TRBJ2-3; D unclear. The germline CDR1 and CDR2 sequences are SGHAT and FQNNGV. CDR3 length equals 13 residues. The CDR3 reads CASSLEWDRGQYF. For the CDR3, the DNA is TGTGCCAGCAGCCTAGAGTGGGATCGAGGGCAGTATTTT.

V and J are TRBV29-1 and TRBJ2-1, with TRBD2 identical over 13 bases. This CDR3 contains 12 residues. J was trimmed by 13 bases and V by 7 bases; bases with no gene match: 7. The V gene's germline CDR1 is SQVTM and CDR2 ANQGSEA. The CDR3 bases are TGCAGCGCCAGACTAGCGGGGGGAAGTCAGTTCTTC. It specifies CSARLAGGSQFF.

In this sample, this clonotype turned up a few times. V usage is TRBV6-2 or TRBV6-3 and J usage is TRBJ2-1; TRBD2 aligns across 9 bases. This CDR3 is 19 amino acids long. Per the germline V gene, CDR1 is MNHEY and CDR2 is SVGEGT. Losses at the gene ends were 0 bases for V and 3 bases for J; bases not matched to a gene: 12. The CDR3 is CASSYSGLAGRLFYNEQFF. CDR3 coding DNA: TGTGCCAGCAGTTACTCCGGTCTAGCGGGACGCCTTTTCTACAATGAGCAGTTCTTC.

This clonotype came up many times. This chain connects TRBV4-2 to TRBJ2-7; D possibly corresponds to TRBD2 (5 bases). The CDR3 totals 15 residues. The germline CDR1 and CDR2 sequences are LGHNA and YNFKEQ. Trimming removed 1 base at V and 5 bases at J, with 15 bases between. DNA for the CDR3: TGTGCCAGCAGCCAAGTCGAGGGCCTGAACGACGAGCAGTACTTC. It is translated as CASSQVEGLNDEQYF.

In this sample, this clonotype turned up many times. The chain has TRBV28 and TRBJ1-5; D uncertain. V lost 6 bases to trimming and J lost 5 bases, with 14 bases between them. This CDR3 spans 14 amino acids. Per germline, CDR1 MDHEN and CDR2 SYDVKM. CDR3 residues: CASRPPGPYQPQHF. DNA of the CDR3: TGTGCCAGCAGGCCCCCGGGTCCTTATCAGCCCCAGCATTTT.

This clonotype appeared many times. The chain combines TRBV7-2 with TRBJ2-6; weak D call: TRBD2 (6 bases). The CDR3 covers 14 residues. Germline values: CDR1 SGHTA, CDR2 FQGNSA. V was shortened by 5 bases and J by 5 bases, with 10 bases between the two germline ends. The DNA for the CDR3 is TGTGCCAGCAGCCGACGGGACTGGGCCAACGTCCTGACTTTC. This codes for CASSRRDWANVLTF. Combining the CDR3 with reference TRBV7-2 and TRBJ2-6 gives the whole variable domain GAGVSQSPSNKVTEKGKDVELRCDPISGHTALYWYRQSLGQGLEFLIYFQGNSAPDKSGLPSDRFSAERTGGSVSTLTIQRTQQEDSAVYLCASSRRDWANVLTFGAGSRLTVL.

V and J are TRBV12-3 or TRBV12-4 and TRBJ2-7; TRBD2 is a possible D gene (6 bases). This CDR3 is 14 amino acids long. V was trimmed by 5 bases and J by 2 bases, leaving 13 bases between them. CDR3 protein: CASSPGGFAYEQYF. CDR3 bases: TGTGCCAGCAGTCCCGGGGGTTTCGCCTACGAGCAGTACTTC.

In its sample, this clonotype was seen a few times. The chain carries TRBV19 and TRBJ2-3; 9 positions agree with TRBD2. The V segment lost 5 bases and the J segment 4 bases; nucleotides outside the gene matches: 10. CDR3 length: 16 amino acids. CDR1 and CDR2 from the germline V gene are LNHDA and SQIVND (reference sequence). Here the CDR3 reads CASSPKRGDFSDTQYF. Here the CDR3 DNA reads TGTGCCAGTAGTCCGAAGCGGGGGGATTTCTCAGATACGCAGTATTTT.

This clonotype was observed at least ten times. V and J are TRBV28 and TRBJ1-3; a weak D match, TRBD1 (6 bases). The CDR3 totals 13 residues. The germline V and J ends were trimmed by 7 bases and 4 bases, with 11 bases remaining between them. CDR1 and CDR2 (germline): MDHEN, SYDVKM. The CDR3 loop reads CASITGYGNTIYF. CDR3 DNA sequence: TGTGCCAGCATAACAGGGTACGGAAACACCATATATTTT.

V usage is TRBV20-1 and J usage is TRBJ2-5, with D unclear. V lost 1 base, J lost 3 bases, and 9 bases lay in between. The CDR3 is 13 amino acids. The V gene's germline CDR1 is DFQATT and CDR2 SNEGSKA (reference sequence). Written as DNA, the CDR3 is TGCAGTGCTAGAGTCCTGGGCGAAGAGACCCAGTACTTC. Protein: CSARVLGEETQYF.

In this sample, this clonotype turned up many times. This sequence joins TRBV20-1 and TRBJ2-6; no firm D call. Germline lookup yields CDR1 DFQATT and CDR2 SNEGSKA (reference sequence). The CDR3 has 13 residues. This chain's CDR3 is CIAPRSGANVLTF. The CDR3 nucleotides read TGCATAGCCCCCAGGTCTGGGGCCAACGTCCTGACTTTC.

This clonotype showed up many times. This rearrangement joins TRBV5-8 to TRBJ1-5; D gene uncertain. The CDR3 length is 15 residues. Germline CDR1 SGHTS, CDR2 YDEGEE. V lost 2 bases and J lost 2, with 11 bases in between. The CDR3: CASSLGLWGNQPQHF. CDR3 sequence (DNA): TGTGCCAGCAGCTTAGGCTTGTGGGGCAATCAGCCCCAGCATTTT. Based on the CDR3 plus reference TRBV5-8 and TRBJ1-5, the full variable domain is EAGVTQSPTHLIKTRGQQATLRCSPISGHTSVYWYQQALGLGLQFLLWYDEGEERNRGNFPPRFSGRQFPNYSSELNVNALELEDSALYLCASSLGLWGNQPQHFGDGTRLSIL.

This clonotype was counted between two and nine times. In DNA form, the CDR3 reads TGTGCCAGCACCCCCGGCACCGGGGAGCTGTTTTTT. Its protein product is CASTPGTGELFF. The chain combines TRBV7-9 with TRBJ2-2; D not resolved. The V gene's germline CDR1 is SEHNR and CDR2 FQNEAQ (reference sequence). Trimming left V 7 bases short and J 4 bases short, with 7 bases between. The CDR3 consists of 12 residues.

This chain links TRBV14 with TRBJ1-2; D is unclear. Per the germline V gene, CDR1 is SGHDN and CDR2 is FVKESK. Trimming removed 4 bases at V and 3 bases at J, with 9 bases between. There are 13 residues in the CDR3. The chain's CDR3 is CASSRNVDYGYTF. DNA for the CDR3: TGTGCCAGCAGCCGCAACGTGGACTATGGCTACACCTTC.

The chain joins TRBV20-1 to TRBJ2-7; D may be TRBD1 (7 bases). V lost 6 bases to trimming and J lost 4 bases, with 16 bases between them. Per the germline V gene, CDR1 is DFQATT and CDR2 is SNEGSKA (reference sequence). This CDR3 has 13 amino acids. The CDR3 protein is CSAPRGDRYEQYF. The CDR3 nucleotides read TGCAGTGCCCCGAGGGGGGACAGATACGAGCAGTACTTC.

V is TRBV19 and J is TRBJ1-3; D remains unclear. CDR1 is LNHDA, CDR2 SQIVND, per germline (reference sequence). The V end lost 7 bases, the J end lost 2 bases, and 15 bases lay between the germline ends. The CDR3 contains 15 residues. The CDR3 region is CASMRNGGTGNTIYF. CDR3 coding DNA: TGTGCCAGTATGCGTAATGGAGGGACTGGAAACACCATATATTTT.

This clonotype was seen many times. V and J are TRBV9 and TRBJ2-7, with D perhaps assigned TRBD1 or TRBD2 (6 bases each). Between the trimmed V and J ends, which lost 4 bases and 7 bases, there was a span of 24 bases. CDR1 is SGDLS and CDR2 is YYNGEE in the germline V gene. The length of the CDR3 is 16 residues. CDR3 loop: CASSTYRDSASKEQYF. The CDR3 coding sequence is TGTGCCAGCAGCACCTACAGGGACTCAGCATCTAAAGAGCAGTACTTC.

This chain joins TRBV11-2 and TRBJ1-3; the D gene is possibly TRBD1 (6 bases). Looked up from germline, CDR1 is SGHAT and CDR2 is FQNNGV. V was cut by 1 base and J by 5 bases, with 15 bases left in between. The CDR3 contains 16 residues. CDR3 in amino acids: CASSLVSGQIRNTIYF. CDR3 bases: TGTGCCAGCAGCTTAGTCTCCGGACAGATAAGAAACACCATATATTTT.

A few counts support this clonotype. The rearrangement links TRBV29-1 to TRBJ2-1; D perhaps matches TRBD1 (5 bases). Trimming took off 8 bases at V and 0 bases at J, with 14 bases between the two ends. This CDR3 region has 14 residues. Germline CDR1 and CDR2: SQVTM and ANQGSEA. CDR3 nucleotides: TGCAGCTCACAGACAGTATCCTCCTACAATGAGCAGTTCTTC. Amino acids: CSSQTVSSYNEQFF.

This clonotype came up many times. V is TRBV6-5 and J is TRBJ1-3; D is ambiguous. The CDR3 contains 14 residues. The V and J ends lost 0 bases and 0 bases respectively, with 3 bases between them. Germline CDR1 MNHEY, CDR2 SVGAGI. The CDR3 loop is CASSYSHSGNTIYF. The CDR3, as DNA: TGTGCCAGCAGTTACTCCCACTCTGGAAACACCATATATTTT.